A single sample gave rise to the 21 T cell receptor beta chains below, sequenced in a study of T-cell reconstitution after alpha-beta-depleted transplantation in children. This sample's TCRbeta library carried unique molecular identifier barcodes. One entry per CDR3 protein results from TCRdb running MiXCR on the PCR reads. The data hold over 150,000 distinct CDR3 sequences, with 14% to 15% observed a single time. The sample in question was PBMCs from the stem cell graft donor, obtained from the stem cell graft. The source is a human donor who donated a stem cell graft to a child with acute lymphoblastic leukemia.

Many counts were recorded for this clonotype. The J gene is TRBJ2-7, the V gene TRBV3-1; TRBD1 matches at 8 bases. The CDR3 consists of 15 residues. V was clipped by 3 bases and J by 7 bases; unmatched bases: 11. Germline values: CDR1 LGHDT, CDR2 YNNKEL (reference sequence). The CDR3 sequence: CASSHQSATGEEQYF. DNA of the CDR3: TGTGCCAGCAGCCATCAAAGTGCGACAGGGGAAGAGCAGTACTTC.

This clonotype was seen ten or more times. The chain joins TRBV18 to TRBJ1-4; unclear D gene. This CDR3 is 12 amino acids long. Deletions cut 4 bases from V and 5 bases from J, with 5 bases between. Germline CDR1 is KGHSH and CDR2 is LQKENI. For the CDR3, the DNA is TGTGCCAGCTCACGGGTGAATGAAAAACTGTTTTTT. Encoded protein: CASSRVNEKLFF.

Ten or more counts support this clonotype. The CDR3 bases are TGCGCCAGCAGCTTGGGAGTACGCCATAATTCACCCCTCCACTTT. Translated, it gives CASSLGVRHNSPLHF. The chain carries TRBV5-1 and TRBJ1-6; D is ambiguous. CDR3 size: 15 residues. Germline V lookup: CDR1 SGHRS, CDR2 YFSETQ. Trimming cost V 0 bases and J 5 bases, with 9 bases left between them.

This clonotype was recorded at least ten times. The J gene is TRBJ2-2, the V gene TRBV12-3 or TRBV12-4, with 11 nucleotides matching TRBD2. The trim removed 7 bases at V and 3 bases at J, leaving 4 bases unmatched. The CDR3 has 15 residues. The CDR3 nucleotides read TGTGCCAGCATCTCTAGCGGGAGGTACACCGGGGAGCTGTTTTTT. Translated: CASISSGRYTGELFF.

This clonotype was detected once. A much larger clone differs from this one at a single base, so this may be a read error. The chain couples TRBV30 to TRBJ2-3, with 7 positions matching TRBD2. CDR3 length: 15 amino acids. Unmatched junction bases numbered 11, after V lost 4 bases and J lost 4 bases. Germline loops: CDR1 GTSNPN, CDR2 SVGIG (reference sequence). The CDR3 sequence: CAWTSGRSSPDTQYF. CDR3 DNA sequence: TGTGCCTGGACTAGCGGAAGGTCTAGCCCAGATACGCAGTATTTT. Based on the CDR3 plus reference TRBV30 and TRBJ2-3, the full variable domain is SQTIHQWPATLVQPVGSPLSLECTVEGTSNPNLYWYRQAAGRGLQLLFYSVGIGQISSEVPQNLSASRPQDRQFILSSKKLLLSDSGFYLCAWTSGRSSPDTQYFGPGTRLTVL.

This clonotype has only a few counts. This chain uses TRBV15 with TRBJ2-1; TRBD2 agrees at 12 bases. The CDR3 covers 14 residues. Germline V gene data show CDR1 as LNHNV and CDR2 as YYDKDF (reference sequence). J lost 6 bases, V lost 5 bases, and 2 bases had no gene match. CDR3 protein: CATSLTSGSNEQFF. The DNA for the CDR3 is TGTGCCACCAGCTTGACTAGCGGGAGCAATGAGCAGTTCTTC. Using reference TRBV15 and TRBJ2-1 for the parts outside the CDR3, the full variable domain is DAMVIQNPRYQVTQFGKPVTLSCSQTLNHNVMYWYQQKSSQAPKLLFHYYDKDFNNEADTPDNFQSRRPNTSFCFLDIRSPGLGDTAMYLCATSLTSGSNEQFFGPGTRLTVL.

This clonotype was detected ten times or more. The rearrangement uses TRBV5-5 and TRBJ1-5; D is perhaps TRBD1 (5 bases). CDR1 and CDR2 (germline): SGHKS, YYEKEE (reference sequence). The CDR3 has 15 amino acids. With 2 bases removed from V and 2 bases from J, the gap between germline ends came to 11 bases. Written as DNA, the CDR3 is TGTGCCAGCAGCTTTCGGCAGGGCGGCAATCAGCCCCAGCATTTT. Translation gives CASSFRQGGNQPQHF. Full variable domain (remainder filled in from reference TRBV5-5 and TRBJ1-5): DAGVTQSPTHLIKTRGQQVTLRCSPISGHKSVSWYQQVLGQGPQFIFQYYEKEERGRGNFPDRFSARQFPNYSSELNVNALLLGDSALYLCASSFRQGGNQPQHFGDGTRLSIL.

This clonotype was counted at least ten times. V usage is TRBV29-1 and J usage is TRBJ2-1, with a weak D call TRBD1 (5 bases). The CDR3 sequence is 11 residues long. V lost 4 bases, J lost 9 bases, and 10 bases lay in between. Germline values: CDR1 SQVTM, CDR2 ANQGSEA. The CDR3 sequence: CSVVPGREQFF. The CDR3 DNA sequence: TGCAGCGTTGTCCCAGGGCGTGAGCAGTTCTTC.

The sample holds many counts of this clonotype. This chain connects TRBV3-1 to TRBJ2-2; 7 bases match TRBD1. V gave up 4 bases and J gave up 3 bases; unmatched junction bases: 5. The CDR3 sequence is 15 residues long. The germline gives CDR1 LGHDT, CDR2 YNNKEL (reference sequence). This CDR3 reads CASSPRDRDTGELFF. CDR3 nucleotide sequence: TGTGCCAGCAGCCCAAGGGACAGAGACACCGGGGAGCTGTTTTTT.

This clonotype was picked up many times. V and J are TRBV12-3 or TRBV12-4 and TRBJ2-2; perhaps TRBD1 as D (6 bases). This CDR3 comprises 14 residues. The V and J ends lost 9 bases and 3 bases respectively, with 14 bases between them. For the CDR3, the DNA is TGTGCCAGTCAGGGGCAGGGTCACACCGGGGAGCTGTTTTTT. Residues: CASQGQGHTGELFF.

In its sample, this clonotype was seen a few times. The V call is TRBV5-4, the J call TRBJ1-2, with no clear D. Germline CDR1 and CDR2: SGHNT and YYREEE (reference sequence). This CDR3 comprises 13 residues. V shed 4 bases and J shed 4 bases, with 11 bases lying between them. This chain's CDR3 is CASSTMAGYGYTF. The CDR3 region has the DNA TGTGCCAGCAGCACGATGGCCGGCTATGGCTACACCTTC.

This clonotype was recorded a few times. The chain combines TRBV4-1 with TRBJ1-2; D unresolved. V was clipped by 0 bases and J by 4 bases, with 9 bases between them. Germline V gene data show CDR1 as MGHRA and CDR2 as YSYEKL. The CDR3 extends over 14 amino acids. The CDR3 sequence is CASSQDASFYGYTF. CDR3 nucleotide sequence: TGCGCCAGCAGCCAAGATGCGTCGTTCTATGGCTACACCTTC.

This clonotype occurred many times. This rearrangement joins TRBV20-1 to TRBJ1-4, with a weak D call TRBD1 (6 bases). Trimming removed 3 bases at V and 3 bases at J, with 14 bases between. This CDR3 region has 15 residues. The germline V gene encodes CDR1 DFQATT and CDR2 SNEGSKA (reference sequence). Here the CDR3 DNA reads TGCAGTGCTAGGGGTGCGGCAGGGGCTAATGAAAAACTGTTTTTT. It specifies CSARGAAGANEKLFF.

This clonotype was counted ten times or more. The genes are TRBV29-1 and TRBJ1-1; D is unclear. This CDR3 has 11 amino acids. The ends were cut back, 4 bases at V and 1 base at J, with 4 bases in the middle. Germline values: CDR1 SQVTM, CDR2 ANQGSEA. The CDR3 coding sequence is TGCAGCGTTGGTCGGAACACTGAAGCTTTCTTT. Translated: CSVGRNTEAFF.

The rearrangement uses TRBV29-1 and TRBJ1-5, with a tentative D call TRBD1 (5 bases). The CDR3 is made up of 14 amino acids. Trimming left V 7 bases short and J 6 bases short, with 19 bases between. CDR1 SQVTM and CDR2 ANQGSEA come from the germline V gene. The CDR3 DNA follows: TGCAGCGCAACAGTTGGGCAGGGATTTCAGCCCCAGCATTTT. Amino acids: CSATVGQGFQPQHF. Full variable domain (rest looked up from reference TRBV29-1 and TRBJ1-5): SAVISQKPSRDICQRGTSLTIQCQVDSQVTMMFWYRQQPGQSLTLIATANQGSEATYESGFVIDKFPISRPNLTFSTLTVSNMSPEDSSIYLCSATVGQGFQPQHFGDGTRLSIL.

This clonotype was counted ten times or more. The chain employs TRBV7-9 and TRBJ1-3, with 7 positions matching TRBD1. Trimming took 3 bases from V and 2 from J; bases not matched to a gene: 7. Germline loops: CDR1 SEHNR, CDR2 FQNEAQ (reference sequence). The CDR3 totals 16 residues. In DNA form, the CDR3 reads TGTGCCAGCAGCTTCGTTTTGACAGGGACTGGAAACACCATATATTTT. It is translated as CASSFVLTGTGNTIYF. The full variable domain, with the rest looked up from reference TRBV7-9 and TRBJ1-3, is DTGVSQNPRHKITKRGQNVTFRCDPISEHNRLYWYRQTLGQGPEFLTYFQNEAQLEKSRLLSDRFSAERPKGSFSTLEIQRTEQGDSAMYLCASSFVLTGTGNTIYFGEGSWLTVV.

This clonotype was seen at least ten times. The V call is TRBV5-6, the J call TRBJ2-7; D is possibly TRBD2 (5 bases). Germline V gene sequence: CDR1 SGHDT, CDR2 YYEEEE. V was shortened by 2 bases and J by 4 bases, with 13 bases between the two germline ends. This CDR3 region has 14 residues. The chain's CDR3 is CASSFASGIYEQYF. The CDR3 nucleotides read TGTGCCAGCAGCTTCGCCAGCGGAATATACGAGCAGTACTTC.

This chain uses TRBV5-1 with TRBJ1-2; TRBD1 agrees at 9 bases. Germline CDR1 and CDR2: SGHRS and YFSETQ. This CDR3 region has 15 residues. V lost 4 bases, J lost 4 bases, and 8 bases stayed unmatched. CDR3 sequence reads: CASSTGDREFYGYTF. The CDR3, as DNA: TGCGCCAGCAGCACGGGGGACAGGGAGTTCTATGGCTACACCTTC. The variable domain in full, completed from reference TRBV5-1 and TRBJ1-2, reads KAGVTQTPRYLIKTRGQQVTLSCSPISGHRSVSWYQQTPGQGLQFLFEYFSETQRNKGNFPGRFSGRQFSNSRSEMNVSTLELGDSALYLCASSTGDREFYGYTFGSGTRLTVV.

This clonotype was picked up many times. This sequence joins TRBV7-9 and TRBJ1-5; TRBD1 matches 9 bases. Trimming took 5 bases from V and 7 from J; bases not matched to a gene: 6. There are 14 residues in the CDR3. Germline values: CDR1 SEHNR, CDR2 FQNEAQ (reference sequence). The CDR3 region is CASSTPGQGQPQHF. CDR3 DNA: TGTGCCAGCAGCACTCCGGGACAGGGACAGCCCCAGCATTTT.

This clonotype was seen ten or more times. This rearrangement joins TRBV3-1 to TRBJ2-7; the D gene is possibly TRBD1 (5 bases). CDR3 length equals 13 residues. Trimming took off 0 bases at V and 7 bases at J, with 10 bases between the two ends. Germline V gene data show CDR1 as LGHDT and CDR2 as YNNKEL (reference sequence). CDR3 in DNA: TGTGCCAGCAGCCAAGACTTCCCAGGGGAGCAGTACTTC. This gives the protein CASSQDFPGEQYF.

There are many counts of this clonotype. One junction end does not reproduce the germline sequence, and a read error may be involved. The V and J genes are TRBV7-9 and TRBJ2-7; 7 bases are shared with TRBD1. The CDR3 sequence is 14 residues long. CDR1 and CDR2 (germline): SEHNR, FQNEAQ (reference sequence). In nucleotides, the CDR3 is TGTGCCAGCAGCTTAGGGGTTTTTGGGACAGAGACCATCTTC. Protein product: CASSLGVFGTETIF.